Given below is one TCR beta chain in context. Its antigen specificity is not known. One base away there is no much larger clone; base qualities are not given. This specimen comes from a study of blood T cell repertoires in COVID-19 (dated by TCRdb to 2019 to 2021). With regard to the full study: Collaborator samples came from the United States, Italy and Spain and covered acute and convalescent phases of COVID-19. A freely available public database, intended as a resource for researchers studying the immune response to SARS-CoV-2, is where the repertoires were released. The sample metadata nearly always contained a de-identified subject ID, COVID-19 status, age in years and sex. The prospective study material was composed of cDNA or gDNA derived from T cells, B-cell-depleted T cells, or PBMCs. HLA class I and class II types, where available, came from metadata supplied by the sample provider rather than from assay-based typing. The samples were drawn from the first 160 participants of the ongoing ImmuneRACE study and from 1,254 subjects provided by 6 global collaborators. Deeply sampled blood TCRbeta repertoires from subjects exposed to, actively infected with, or recovered from COVID-19 were included in the dataset.

Looking up the germline V gene (reference sequence) yields CDR1 MNHEY and CDR2 SMNVEV. V loses 5 bases of germline sequence and J loses 3 bases, and the interval between the two ends is 16 bases. From the cysteine through the phenylalanine, the CDR3 covers 15 amino acids. The read is trimmed to its CDR3 DNA, 45 bases read in frame from base 1. The immunoSEQ Assay, a bias-controlled multiplex PCR, was used to amplify TCRbeta CDR3 regions from genomic DNA. The original methods were these. Within the assay, amplification of reference gene primers was used to estimate how many nucleated cells each sample contained. Sequence reads were collapsed and filtered to measure the absolute abundance of every unique TCRbeta CDR3 rearrangement. For each sample, productive Simpson clonality was calculated as the square root of Simpson's diversity index over productive rearrangements. In TCRdb, the immuneACCESS table is reduced to in-frame sequences with V and J assigned. These tables do not hold every clone; where another copy was compared, an unresolved V gene accounts for under half, and the others remain unexplained. Clonal size and the V and J genes are those of that table, whereas D and trimming came from the DNA. This sample is represented by roughly 42,000 clones; more than 75% of them were singletons. Around 13% of the sample belongs to the ten largest clones.

Collaborating institutions collected whole blood in K2EDTA tubes following their own protocols. For TCRbeta analysis, collaborator samples were shipped as frozen whole blood, as isolated PBMCs, or as DNA extracted from either sample type. The paper's findings and limits, for the study overall: The amount of clinical and demographic metadata varied by source and participant and was provided uncurated.

This receptor was identified in a woman between 65 and 79 years old in a cohort sampled during active COVID-19. Recombination joined TRBV27 with TRBJ1-1, and TRBD1 may be the D gene, going by 6 matching bases. Sequenced material: peripheral blood. The CDR3 protein: CASSPPDRLDTEAFF. The DNA sequence is TGTGCCAGCAGTCCTCCCGACAGGCTCGACACTGAAGCTTTCTTT.